This T cell receptor beta chain was captured in a study of blood T cell repertoires in COVID-19 (dated by TCRdb to 2019 to 2021). Notes on the research overall: Collaborator samples came from the United States, Italy and Spain and covered acute and convalescent phases of COVID-19. The material from the prospective study consisted of cDNA or gDNA derived from T cells, B-cell-depleted T cells, or PBMCs. Deeply sampled blood TCRbeta repertoires from subjects exposed to, actively infected with, or recovered from COVID-19 were included in the dataset. The repertoires were released in a freely available public database meant as a resource for research on the immune response to SARS-CoV-2. Samples came from the ongoing ImmuneRACE study (first 160 participants) plus 1,254 subjects from 6 global collaborators. Nearly every sample came with metadata listing a de-identified subject ID, COVID-19 status, age in years and sex. Where available, HLA class I and class II types were taken from metadata supplied by the sample provider and were not determined by assay-based typing. Broader findings and caveats from the paper: How much clinical and demographic metadata was included differed by source and by participant, and the metadata was provided uncurated.

TCRbeta CDR3 regions were amplified from genomic DNA using the immunoSEQ Assay, a bias-controlled multiplex PCR. In the authors' own workflow: The number of nucleated cells in each sample was estimated by amplification of reference gene primers within the assay. To quantify the absolute abundance of each unique TCRbeta CDR3 rearrangement, sequence reads were collapsed and filtered. Productive Simpson clonality was computed per sample as the square root of Simpson's diversity index over productive rearrangements. The source is immuneACCESS, and TCRdb retained only in-frame sequences with V and J called. Part of the clones is not carried over; for the studies checked, unresolved V genes explain less than half of this, and the remainder is unexplained. V and J calls and clone size are copied from that table; D and trimming were computed from the DNA. The sample includes some 260,000 clones, with more than 75% observed a single time. The ten largest clones represent around 0.99% of the sample.

A second Seattle source provided samples from volunteer blood donors who had recovered from COVID-19. Collaborating institutions collected whole blood in K2EDTA tubes following their own protocols. For TCRbeta analysis, collaborator samples were shipped as frozen whole blood, as isolated PBMCs, or as DNA extracted from either sample type. Remarks on this clone: Its specific antigen is unknown. Base qualities are missing; no much larger clone stands one base away.

V lost 0 bases and J lost 0 bases; the stretch between them is 16 bases long. The germline V gene (reference sequence) provides CDR1 SGHKS and CDR2 YYEKEE. Inclusive of the bounding cysteine and phenylalanine, the CDR3 is 18 residues long. Only the CDR3 region is kept as DNA, spanning 54 bases read in frame from base 1. The clonotype originates from a woman between 40 and 50 years old who had recovered from COVID-19. The source material was peripheral blood. Recombination joined TRBV5-5 with TRBJ1-5; tentative D gene TRBD1, with 5 bases matching. In nucleotide form, the sequence is TGTGCCAGCAGCTTGGGGGGCGGTCAGACGTATAGCAATCAGCCCCAGCATTTT. This sequence encodes CASSLGGGQTYSNQPQHF. Full variable domain (CDR3 extended with the reference TRBV5-5 and TRBJ1-5 proteins): DAGVTQSPTHLIKTRGQQVTLRCSPISGHKSVSWYQQVLGQGPQFIFQYYEKEERGRGNFPDRFSARQFPNYSSELNVNALLLGDSALYLCASSLGGGQTYSNQPQHFGDGTRLSIL.